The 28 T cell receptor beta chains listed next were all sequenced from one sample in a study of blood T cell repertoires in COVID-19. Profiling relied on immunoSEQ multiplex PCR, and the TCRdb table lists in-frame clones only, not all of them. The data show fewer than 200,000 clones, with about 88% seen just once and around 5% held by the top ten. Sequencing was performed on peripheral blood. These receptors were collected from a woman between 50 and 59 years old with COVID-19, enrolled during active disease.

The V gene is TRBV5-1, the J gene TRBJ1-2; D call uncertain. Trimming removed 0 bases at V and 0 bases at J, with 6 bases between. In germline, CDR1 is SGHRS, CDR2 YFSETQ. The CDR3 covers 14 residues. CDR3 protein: CASSLERANYGYTF. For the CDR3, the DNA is TGCGCCAGCAGCTTGGAGAGAGCTAACTATGGCTACACCTTC. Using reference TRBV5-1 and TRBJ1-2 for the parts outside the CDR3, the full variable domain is KAGVTQTPRYLIKTRGQQVTLSCSPISGHRSVSWYQQTPGQGLQFLFEYFSETQRNKGNFPGRFSGRQFSNSRSEMNVSTLELGDSALYLCASSLERANYGYTFGSGTRLTVV.

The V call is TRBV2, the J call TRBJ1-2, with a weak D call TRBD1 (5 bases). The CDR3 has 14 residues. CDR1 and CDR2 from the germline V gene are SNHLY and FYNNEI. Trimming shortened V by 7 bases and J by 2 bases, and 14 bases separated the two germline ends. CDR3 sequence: CASISARDNYGYTF. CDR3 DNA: TGTGCCAGCATTAGCGCGCGGGACAACTATGGCTACACCTTC.

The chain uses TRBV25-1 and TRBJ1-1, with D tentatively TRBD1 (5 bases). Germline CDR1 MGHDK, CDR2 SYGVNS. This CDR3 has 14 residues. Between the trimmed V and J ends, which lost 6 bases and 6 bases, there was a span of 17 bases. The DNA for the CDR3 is TGTGCCAGCAGCAACCCTGACAGTAACGCTGAAGCTTTCTTT. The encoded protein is CASSNPDSNAEAFF.

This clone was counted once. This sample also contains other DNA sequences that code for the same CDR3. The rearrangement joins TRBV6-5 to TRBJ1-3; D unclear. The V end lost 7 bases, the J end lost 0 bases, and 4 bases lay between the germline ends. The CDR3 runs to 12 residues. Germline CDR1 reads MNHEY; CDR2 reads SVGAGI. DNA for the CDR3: TGTGCCAGCACGTCCTCTGGAAACACCATATATTTT. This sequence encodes CASTSSGNTIYF.

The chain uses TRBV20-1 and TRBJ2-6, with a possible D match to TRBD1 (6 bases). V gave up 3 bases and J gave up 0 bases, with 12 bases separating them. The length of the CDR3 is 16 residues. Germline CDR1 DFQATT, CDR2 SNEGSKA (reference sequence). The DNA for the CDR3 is TGCAGTGCTAGTAAGGGACAACTCTCTGGGGCCAACGTCCTGACTTTC. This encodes CSASKGQLSGANVLTF.

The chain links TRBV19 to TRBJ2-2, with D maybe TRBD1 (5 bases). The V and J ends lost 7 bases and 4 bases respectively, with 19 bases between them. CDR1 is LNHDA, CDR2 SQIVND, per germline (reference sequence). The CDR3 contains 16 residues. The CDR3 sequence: CASNKRGRVVTGELFF. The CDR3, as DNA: TGTGCCAGTAACAAAAGGGGCAGGGTAGTCACCGGGGAGCTGTTTTTT.

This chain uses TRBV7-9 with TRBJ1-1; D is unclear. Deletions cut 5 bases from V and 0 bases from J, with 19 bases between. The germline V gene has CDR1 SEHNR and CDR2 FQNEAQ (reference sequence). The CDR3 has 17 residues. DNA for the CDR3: TGTGCCAGCAGCAGAAGCTCCTCATCTCCGATGAACACTGAAGCTTTCTTT. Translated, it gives CASSRSSSSPMNTEAFF.

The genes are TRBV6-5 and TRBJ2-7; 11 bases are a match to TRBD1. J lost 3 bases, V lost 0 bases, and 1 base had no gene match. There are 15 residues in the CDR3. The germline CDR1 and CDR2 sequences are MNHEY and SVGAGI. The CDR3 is CASSYSGTGGYEQYF. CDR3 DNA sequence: TGTGCCAGCAGTTACTCCGGGACAGGGGGCTACGAGCAGTACTTC.

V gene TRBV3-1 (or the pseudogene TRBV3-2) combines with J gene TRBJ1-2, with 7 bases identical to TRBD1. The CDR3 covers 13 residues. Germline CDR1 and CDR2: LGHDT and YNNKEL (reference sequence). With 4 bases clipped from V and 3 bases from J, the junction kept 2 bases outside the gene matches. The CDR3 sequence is CASSRDSDYGYTF. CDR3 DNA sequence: TGTGCCAGCAGCCGGGACAGCGACTATGGCTACACCTTC.

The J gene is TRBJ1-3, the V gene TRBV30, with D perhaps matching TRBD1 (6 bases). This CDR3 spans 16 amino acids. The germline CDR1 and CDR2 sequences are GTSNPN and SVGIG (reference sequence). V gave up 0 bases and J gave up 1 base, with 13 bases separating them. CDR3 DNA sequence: TGTGCCTGGAGTGTACGAGACAGGATATCTGGAAACACCATATATTTT. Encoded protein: CAWSVRDRISGNTIYF. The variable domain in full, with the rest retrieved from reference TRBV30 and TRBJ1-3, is SQTIHQWPATLVQPVGSPLSLECTVEGTSNPNLYWYRQAAGRGLQLLFYSVGIGQISSEVPQNLSASRPQDRQFILSSKKLLLSDSGFYLCAWSVRDRISGNTIYFGEGSWLTVV.

CDR3 coding DNA: TGTGCCAGTAGTATAATGGGGACAGGGGCCTACGAGCAGTACTTC. Its translation is CASSIMGTGAYEQYF. The chain joins TRBV19 to TRBJ2-7, with 10 bases fitting TRBD1. Germline-derived CDR1 and CDR2 are LNHDA and SQIVND (reference sequence). Unmatched junction bases numbered 3, after V lost 2 bases and J lost 2 bases. The CDR3 spans 15 residues.

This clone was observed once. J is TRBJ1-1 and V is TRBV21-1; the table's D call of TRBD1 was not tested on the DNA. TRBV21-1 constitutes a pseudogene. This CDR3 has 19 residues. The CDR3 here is CASSNRGPDRAEVWVEAFF. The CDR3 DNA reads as TGTGCCAGCAGCAATAGAGGGCCCGACAGGGCCGAAGTATGGGTTGAAGCTTTCTTT.

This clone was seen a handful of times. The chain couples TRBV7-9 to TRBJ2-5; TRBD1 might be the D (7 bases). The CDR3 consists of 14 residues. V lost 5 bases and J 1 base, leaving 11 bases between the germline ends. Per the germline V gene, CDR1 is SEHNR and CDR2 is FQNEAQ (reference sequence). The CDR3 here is CASSPQGGQETQYF. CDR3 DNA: TGTGCCAGCAGCCCCCAGGGGGGCCAAGAGACCCAGTACTTC.

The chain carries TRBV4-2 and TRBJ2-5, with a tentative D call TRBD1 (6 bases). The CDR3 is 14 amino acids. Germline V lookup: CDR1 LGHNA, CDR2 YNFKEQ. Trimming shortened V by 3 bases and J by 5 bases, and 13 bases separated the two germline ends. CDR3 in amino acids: CASSQRETGETQYF. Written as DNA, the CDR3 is TGTGCCAGCAGCCAGAGGGAAACAGGGGAGACCCAGTACTTC.

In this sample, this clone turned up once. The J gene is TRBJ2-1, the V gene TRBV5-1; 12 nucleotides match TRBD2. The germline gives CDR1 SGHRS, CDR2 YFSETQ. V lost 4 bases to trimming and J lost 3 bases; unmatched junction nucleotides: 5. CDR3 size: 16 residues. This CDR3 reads CASSTSTSGGYNEQFF. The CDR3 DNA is TGCGCCAGCAGCACCTCGACTAGCGGGGGCTACAATGAGCAGTTCTTC.

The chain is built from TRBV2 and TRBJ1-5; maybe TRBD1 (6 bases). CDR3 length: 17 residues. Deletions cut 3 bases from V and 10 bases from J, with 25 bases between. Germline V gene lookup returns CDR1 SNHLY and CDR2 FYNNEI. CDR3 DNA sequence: TGTGCCAGCAGTGAGCCAAGTATACAGGAGGGGGGGGAACCCCAGCATTTT. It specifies CASSEPSIQEGGEPQHF.

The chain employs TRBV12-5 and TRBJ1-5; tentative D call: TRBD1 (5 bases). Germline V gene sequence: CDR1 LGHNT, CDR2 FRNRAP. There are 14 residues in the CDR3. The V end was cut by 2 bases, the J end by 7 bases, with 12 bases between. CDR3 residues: CASGLLAGWQPQHF. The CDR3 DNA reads TGTGCTAGTGGTTTGTTGGCAGGGTGGCAGCCCCAGCATTTT.

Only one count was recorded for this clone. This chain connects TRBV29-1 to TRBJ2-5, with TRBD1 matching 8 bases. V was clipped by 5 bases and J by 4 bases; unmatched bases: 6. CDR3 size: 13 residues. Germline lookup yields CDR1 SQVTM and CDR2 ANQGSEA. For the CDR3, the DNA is TGCAGCGTTTCTCAGGGGGCGGGAGAGACCCAGTACTTC. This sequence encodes CSVSQGAGETQYF.

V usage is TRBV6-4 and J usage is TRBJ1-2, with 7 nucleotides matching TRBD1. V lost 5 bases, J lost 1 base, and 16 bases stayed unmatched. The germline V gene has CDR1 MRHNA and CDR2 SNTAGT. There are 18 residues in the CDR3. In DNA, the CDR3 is TGTGCCAGCAGTCCCCACGCTGGGGGGACAGTGTTTAACTATGGCTACACCTTC. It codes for CASSPHAGGTVFNYGYTF.

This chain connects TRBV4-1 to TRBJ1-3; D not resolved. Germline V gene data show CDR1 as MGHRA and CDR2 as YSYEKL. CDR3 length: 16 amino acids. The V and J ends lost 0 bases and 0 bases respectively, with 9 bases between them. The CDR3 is CASSQDGESSGNTIYF. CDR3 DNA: TGCGCCAGCAGCCAAGATGGGGAGAGCTCTGGAAACACCATATATTTT.

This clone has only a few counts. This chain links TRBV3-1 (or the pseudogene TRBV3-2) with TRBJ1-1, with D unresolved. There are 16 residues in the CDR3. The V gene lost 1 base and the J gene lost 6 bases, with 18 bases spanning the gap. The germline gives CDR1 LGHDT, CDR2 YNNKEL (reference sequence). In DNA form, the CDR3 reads TGTGCCAGCAGCCAAGGTTCTCGGGCGGGAATTTCTGAAGCTTTCTTT. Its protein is CASSQGSRAGISEAFF.

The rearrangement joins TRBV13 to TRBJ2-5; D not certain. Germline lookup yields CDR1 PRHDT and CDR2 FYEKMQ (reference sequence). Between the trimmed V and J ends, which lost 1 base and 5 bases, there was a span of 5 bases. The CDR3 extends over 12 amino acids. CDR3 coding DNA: TGTGCCAGCAGCTTAGTCCGTGAGACCCAGTACTTC. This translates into CASSLVRETQYF.

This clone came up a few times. CDR3 in DNA: TGCAGTGCTAGTCCGGGGGTATTTTACGAGCAGTACTTC. It translates to CSASPGVFYEQYF. The chain links TRBV20-1 to TRBJ2-7; maybe TRBD2 (6 bases). V dropped 3 bases and J dropped 4 bases, with 13 bases sitting between them. Per the germline V gene, CDR1 is DFQATT and CDR2 is SNEGSKA (reference sequence). CDR3 length equals 13 residues.

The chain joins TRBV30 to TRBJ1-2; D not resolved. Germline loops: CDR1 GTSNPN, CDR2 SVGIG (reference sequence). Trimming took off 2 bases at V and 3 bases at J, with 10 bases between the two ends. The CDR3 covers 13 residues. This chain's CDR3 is CAWSTGWDYGYTF. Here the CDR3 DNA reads TGTGCCTGGAGTACCGGGTGGGACTATGGCTACACCTTC.

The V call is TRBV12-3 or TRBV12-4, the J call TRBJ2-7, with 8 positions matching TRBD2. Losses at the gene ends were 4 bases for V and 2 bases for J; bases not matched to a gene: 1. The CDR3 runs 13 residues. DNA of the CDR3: TGTGCCAGCAGTTCGGGGGGGCCCTACGAGCAGTACTTC. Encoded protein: CASSSGGPYEQYF.

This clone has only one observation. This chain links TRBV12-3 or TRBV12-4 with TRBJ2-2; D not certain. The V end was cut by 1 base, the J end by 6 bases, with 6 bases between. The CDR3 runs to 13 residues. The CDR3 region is CASSLGASGELFF. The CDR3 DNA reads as TGTGCCAGCAGTTTAGGGGCGTCCGGGGAGCTGTTTTTT.

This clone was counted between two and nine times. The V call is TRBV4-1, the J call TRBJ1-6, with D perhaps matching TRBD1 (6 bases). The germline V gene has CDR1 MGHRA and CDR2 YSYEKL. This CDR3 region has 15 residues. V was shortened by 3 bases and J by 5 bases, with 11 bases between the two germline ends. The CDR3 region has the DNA TGCGCCAGCAGCCAGGGGGCGAGGAATAATTCACCCCTCCACTTT. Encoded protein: CASSQGARNNSPLHF.

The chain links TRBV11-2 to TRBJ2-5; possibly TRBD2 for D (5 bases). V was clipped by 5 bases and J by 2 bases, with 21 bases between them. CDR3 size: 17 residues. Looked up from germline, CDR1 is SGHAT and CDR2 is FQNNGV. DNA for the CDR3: TGTGCCAGCAGCATGGCGATCCAGCGGTTTATACAAGAGACCCAGTACTTC. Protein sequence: CASSMAIQRFIQETQYF.